This T cell receptor (beta chain) was identified in a study of early T cells in non-severe SARS-CoV-2 infection. At the level of the study: Bulk RNA from unsorted whole blood was sequenced; chains were unpaired.

Whole-study findings and limits: The study's VDJdb matching favored anti-spike CD8 responses and missed private and CD4 specificities.

CDR1 DFQATT and CDR2 SNEGSKA come from the germline V gene (reference sequence). V shed 3 bases and J shed 7 bases, with 11 bases lying between them. This CDR3 has 12 amino acids. Unique molecular identifiers (one per individual cDNA molecule) were attached. TCRdb reanalysed the 5' RACE reads using MiXCR and keeps one entry per CDR3 protein. The repertoire has about 64,000 distinct CDR3 sequences, around 13% of them found once; the top ten carry roughly 4.2%. Comments on this clonotype: Its cognate antigen is unknown.

The V call is TRBV20-1, the J call TRBJ2-3; D gene unclear. This TCR was recovered from an adult who was a healthcare worker with PCR-confirmed SARS-CoV-2 infection or an uninfected control (not recorded which). The sequenced sample was whole blood. CDR3 bases: TGCAGTGCTAGCCGCAGCCTAAATACGCAGTATTTT. Amino acids: CSASRSLNTQYF.